This TCR beta chain was retrieved from a study of identical twins' blood T cells. Study-level results: Shared environment remains a possible cause of twin similarity. Each donor's most abundant TCRbeta clonotypes shared more CDR3 sequences with her twin than unrelated donors.

TCR cDNA libraries were made from RNA using a previously described, modified protocol. Each TCR cDNA library carried sample-specific barcodes on both ends. A single record per CDR3 protein comes from TCRdb applying MiXCR to the 5' RACE reads. In the table there are 350,000 to 400,000 distinct CDR3 sequences, about 28% of which are singletons. Regarding this clonotype: Its antigen is unknown.

The germline CDR1 and CDR2 sequences are MNHEY and SVGEGT. The ends lost 6 bases at V and 1 base at J; junction bases unmatched: 9. The CDR3 has 17 residues. The receptor was isolated from a woman aged 18-50 years in good health. Sequencing used PBMCs. The V gene is TRBV6-2 or TRBV6-3, the J gene TRBJ2-2, with 9 bases aligning to TRBD2. The DNA for the CDR3 is TGTGCCAGCAGCCACGCCGGGACTAGCCTGAACACCGGGGAGCTGTTTTTT. This sequence encodes CASSHAGTSLNTGELFF.